These 32 T cell receptor beta chains were sequenced from one sample in a study of blood T cell repertoires in COVID-19. Assay used: immunoSEQ multiplex PCR; TCRdb lists only in-frame clones, some missing. The sample comprises roughly 330,000 clones, more than 70% of which are singletons, and over 4% rests with the top ten. The specimen was PBMCs or T cells enriched from blood (not recorded which). The receptors derive from a woman aged 25 to 39 who had recovered from COVID-19.

The gene calls are TRBV27 and TRBJ2-3; perhaps TRBD2 as D (5 bases). This CDR3 contains 15 residues. The V gene lost 3 bases and the J gene lost 0 bases, with 10 bases spanning the gap. The germline CDR1 and CDR2 sequences are MNHEY and SMNVEV (reference sequence). The CDR3 loop reads CASSFFRGSTDTQYF. DNA for the CDR3: TGTGCCAGCAGTTTTTTCCGGGGTAGCACAGATACGCAGTATTTT.

The chain has TRBV27 and TRBJ1-5, with D hard to call. The germline V gene encodes CDR1 MNHEY and CDR2 SMNVEV (reference sequence). The CDR3 has 14 amino acids. V was trimmed by 1 base and J by 6 bases, leaving 10 bases between them. CDR3: CASSLLRAGQPQHF. Here the CDR3 DNA reads TGTGCCAGCAGTTTATTAAGGGCGGGTCAGCCCCAGCATTTT.

The chain couples TRBV20-1 to TRBJ1-5, with 12 bases lining up with TRBD1. CDR1 is DFQATT, CDR2 SNEGSKA, per germline (reference sequence). CDR3 size: 17 residues. V shed 3 bases, J shed 1 base, and the junction held 7 bases outside the gene matches. CDR3 DNA sequence: TGCAGTGCTAGTGGGGGGACAGGGGGCGCGAGCAATCAGCCCCAGCATTTT. It is translated as CSASGGTGGASNQPQHF.

DNA for the CDR3: TGTGCCAGCAGCCAACGATCAAGGGGCGGCGACTCTAACTATGGCTACACCTTC. Translating gives CASSQRSRGGDSNYGYTF. The chain couples TRBV3-1 (or the pseudogene TRBV3-2) to TRBJ1-2, with a possible D match to TRBD1 (5 bases). The CDR3 is 18 residues long. Germline V gene data show CDR1 as LGHDT and CDR2 as YNNKEL (reference sequence). V lost 2 bases and J 0 bases, leaving 19 bases between the germline ends.

In its sample, this clone was seen once. The chain has TRBV20-1 and TRBJ2-3, with a tentative D call TRBD2 (5 bases). The CDR3 extends over 11 amino acids. Germline CDR1 is DFQATT and CDR2 is SNEGSKA (reference sequence). Trimming left V 4 bases short and J 8 bases short, with 10 bases between. For the CDR3, the DNA is TGCAGTGCTACAGGACTTCGTACGCAGTATTTT. It codes for CSATGLRTQYF.

The rearrangement joins TRBV2 to TRBJ1-4, with a weak D call TRBD1 (6 bases). V gave up 5 bases and J gave up 8 bases, with 15 bases separating them. The germline CDR1 and CDR2 sequences are SNHLY and FYNNEI. The CDR3 spans 14 residues. In DNA, the CDR3 is TGTGCCAGCAGTCCATACAGGGTCCTCGAAAAACTGTTTTTT. It codes for CASSPYRVLEKLFF.

The rearrangement joins TRBV5-4 to TRBJ2-1; 7 nucleotides match TRBD2. CDR1 and CDR2 (germline): SGHNT, YYREEE (reference sequence). The CDR3 is 18 amino acids. The J segment lost 0 bases and the V segment lost 2 bases, leaving 11 bases of the junction unmatched. The CDR3 loop is CASSFGGGSAVSYNEQFF. CDR3 DNA: TGTGCCAGCAGCTTTGGGGGAGGGTCTGCTGTCTCCTACAATGAGCAGTTCTTC.

This clone has only one observation. The J gene is TRBJ1-2, the V gene TRBV28; TRBD1 matches at 8 bases. There are 15 residues in the CDR3. Germline-derived CDR1 and CDR2 are MDHEN and SYDVKM. V lost 6 bases, J lost 4 bases, and 10 bases stayed unmatched. The CDR3: CASSRQGAFGYGYTF. The CDR3 DNA reads as TGTGCCAGCAGCCGTCAGGGGGCGTTTGGCTATGGCTACACCTTC.

The rearrangement joins TRBV28 to TRBJ2-5; 7 positions match TRBD2. The junction had 9 bases not matched to a gene; V was cut back by 8 bases and J by 3 bases. The CDR3 is made up of 14 amino acids. Germline V gene sequence: CDR1 MDHEN, CDR2 SYDVKM. The CDR3 DNA reads TGTGCCAGCTCCGGATTAGCGGGTGAAGAGACCCAGTACTTC. It yields the protein CASSGLAGEETQYF.

V and J are TRBV28 and TRBJ1-4, with D maybe TRBD1 (6 bases). The CDR3 runs to 15 residues. The germline V and J ends were trimmed by 7 bases and 7 bases, with 19 bases remaining between them. CDR1 MDHEN and CDR2 SYDVKM come from the germline V gene. The CDR3 DNA reads TGTGCCAGCACCCCAACACAGGGTACTGTTGAAAAACTGTTTTTT. Translating gives CASTPTQGTVEKLFF.

The chain is built from TRBV30 and TRBJ1-1, with D perhaps TRBD1 (6 bases). Trimming took off 8 bases at V and 8 bases at J, with 24 bases between the two ends. This CDR3 is built from 14 residues. Per the germline V gene, CDR1 is GTSNPN and CDR2 is SVGIG (reference sequence). The CDR3, as DNA: TGTGCCGCACCTTGCTGGGGGCGACAGAAGGAAGCTTTCTTT. As protein: CAAPCWGRQKEAFF.

In regard to this clone: Germline is not matched at one junction end, which may reflect a read error. V usage is TRBV24-1 and J usage is TRBJ1-5; 12 bases are shared with TRBD1. The CDR3 sequence is 16 residues long. Looked up from germline, CDR1 is KGHDR and CDR2 is SFDVKD. CDR3: CATGEKGQGAGQPQHF. The CDR3 DNA follows: TGTGCCACCGGTGAGAAGGGACAGGGGGCGGGTCAGCCCCAGCATTTT.

The V call is TRBV5-1, the J call TRBJ2-5, with TRBD1 identical over 7 bases. Germline V lookup: CDR1 SGHRS, CDR2 YFSETQ. There are 13 residues in the CDR3. The V gene end was trimmed by 4 bases and the J gene end by 4 bases; junction bases not matched to a gene: 4. As DNA, the CDR3 is TGCGCCAGCAGCCCACAGGGGAGAGAGACCCAGTACTTC. It is translated as CASSPQGRETQYF.

This clone has just one count. The J gene is TRBJ1-5, the V gene TRBV19; D uncertain. CDR3 length equals 12 residues. With 3 bases removed from V and 9 bases from J, the gap between germline ends came to 9 bases. Germline lookup yields CDR1 LNHDA and CDR2 SQIVND (reference sequence). The chain's CDR3 is CASSIPPGPQHF. The CDR3 DNA sequence: TGTGCCAGTAGTATTCCCCCGGGGCCCCAGCATTTT.

The rearrangement joins TRBV19 to TRBJ1-2; 12 bases match TRBD1. This CDR3 has 18 residues. V gave up 5 bases and J gave up 2 bases; unmatched junction bases: 12. Per the germline V gene, CDR1 is LNHDA and CDR2 is SQIVND (reference sequence). The CDR3 coding sequence is TGTGCCAGTAGTGTTGGCGGGACAGGGGGCGAAAGAAACTATGGCTACACCTTC. Its translation is CASSVGGTGGERNYGYTF.

This clone was recorded only once. The chain joins TRBV7-3 to TRBJ2-2; weak D call: TRBD1 (5 bases). Germline assignment: CDR1 SGHTA and CDR2 FQGTGA. The CDR3 covers 15 residues. Trimming stripped 4 bases from V and 5 bases from J, with 14 bases between. The CDR3 is CASSSSGFWTGELFF. In DNA, the CDR3 is TGTGCCAGCAGCTCATCAGGGTTTTGGACCGGGGAGCTGTTTTTT.

The rearrangement links TRBV10-1 to TRBJ2-2; a weak D match, TRBD1 (6 bases). With 6 bases removed from V and 2 bases from J, the gap between germline ends came to 10 bases. Germline V CDR1 and CDR2: WNHNN, SYGVQD (reference sequence). The CDR3 totals 14 residues. The CDR3 loop is CASRVDRNTGELFF. The CDR3 DNA reads as TGCGCCAGCAGGGTGGACAGAAACACCGGGGAGCTGTTTTTT.

The CDR3 spells CATSDSQGPGDTQYF. The CDR3 coding sequence is TGTGCCACCAGTGATTCCCAGGGGCCGGGAGATACGCAGTATTTT. The chain is built from TRBV24-1 and TRBJ2-3, with TRBD1 as a possible D gene (6 bases). The CDR3 extends over 15 amino acids. Trimming took off 2 bases at V and 5 bases at J, with 13 bases between the two ends. Germline CDR1 is KGHDR and CDR2 is SFDVKD.

The rearrangement uses TRBV6-5 and TRBJ2-1; 8 bases agree with TRBD2. V dropped 6 bases and J dropped 6; count of bases not matched to a gene: 10. This CDR3 has 15 amino acids. Germline assignment: CDR1 MNHEY and CDR2 SVGAGI. The CDR3 DNA is TGTGCCAGCAGGCCCCCCGCGGGGGGAGGCAATGAGCAGTTCTTC. Translated: CASRPPAGGGNEQFF.

This clone appeared a single time. This chain joins TRBV6-5 and TRBJ1-5, with D perhaps TRBD1 (6 bases). Germline CDR1 and CDR2: MNHEY and SVGAGI. The CDR3 is 15 amino acids. V shed 6 bases and J shed 0 bases, with 12 bases lying between them. The CDR3 DNA sequence: TGTGCCAGCAGCTGGACAGAAGATAGCAATCAGCCCCAGCATTTT. It yields the protein CASSWTEDSNQPQHF.

A word on this clone: Other DNA sequences in this sample translate to the same CDR3. This rearrangement joins TRBV28 to TRBJ1-2; unclear D gene. V gave up 3 bases and J gave up 5 bases, with 7 bases separating them. Germline V gene data show CDR1 as MDHEN and CDR2 as SYDVKM. This CDR3 contains 12 residues. The CDR3 DNA follows: TGTGCCAGCAGTTTGGGCGGGTATGGCTACACCTTC. This gives the protein CASSLGGYGYTF.

The chain has TRBV18 and TRBJ1-2, with 7 positions matching TRBD1. The CDR3 spans 14 residues. The J segment lost 3 bases and the V segment lost 3 bases, leaving 4 bases of the junction unmatched. Germline CDR1 reads KGHSH; CDR2 reads LQKENI. The CDR3 reads CASSPRRGDYGYTF. The CDR3 DNA reads TGTGCCAGCTCACCTCGCAGGGGGGACTATGGCTACACCTTC.

This clone has just a few counts. This chain connects TRBV12-3 or TRBV12-4 to TRBJ1-2; D gene unclear. Trimming removed 4 bases from V and 2 bases from J, with 5 bases in between. The CDR3 totals 12 residues. The chain's CDR3 is CASSSSNYGYTF. Here the CDR3 DNA reads TGTGCCAGCAGTTCATCCAACTATGGCTACACCTTC.

This chain joins TRBV7-6 and TRBJ1-6, with D perhaps TRBD1 (6 bases). The V end was cut by 1 base, the J end by 1 base, with 11 bases between. CDR3 length: 17 amino acids. Per germline, CDR1 SGHVS and CDR2 FNYEAQ. The CDR3 sequence is CASSLEGGGSYNSPLHF. The CDR3 nucleotides read TGTGCCAGCAGCTTAGAAGGGGGGGGATCCTATAATTCACCCCTCCACTTT. The full variable domain, with the rest looked up from reference TRBV7-6 and TRBJ1-6, is GAGVSQSPRYKVTKRGQDVALRCDPISGHVSLYWYRQALGQGPEFLTYFNYEAQQDKSGLPNDRFSAERPEGSISTLTIQRTEQRDSAMYRCASSLEGGGSYNSPLHFGNGTRLTVT.

Many counts were recorded for this clone. The chain uses TRBV9 and TRBJ2-7, with D possibly matching TRBD1 (5 bases). The germline gives CDR1 SGDLS, CDR2 YYNGEE. This CDR3 has 13 residues. V was trimmed by 0 bases and J by 5 bases, leaving 9 bases between them. The CDR3 DNA reads as TGTGCCAGCAGCGTAGGACAGATCAACGAGCAGTACTTC. Protein sequence: CASSVGQINEQYF.

The chain recombines TRBV5-8 with TRBJ2-1; D might be TRBD2 (7 bases). The V end was cut by 0 bases, the J end by 8 bases, with 15 bases between. Germline CDR1 SGHTS, CDR2 YDEGEE. The CDR3 loop spans 15 amino acids. The CDR3 reads CASSLGGGAGDEQFF. DNA of the CDR3: TGTGCCAGCAGCTTGGGTGGGGGGGCCGGAGATGAGCAGTTCTTC.

This chain links TRBV6-5 with TRBJ2-3, with 9 bases fitting TRBD1. V shed 6 bases and J 6 bases; nucleotides not matched to a gene: 7. The CDR3 extends over 14 amino acids. CDR1 and CDR2 from the germline V gene are MNHEY and SVGAGI. In nucleotides, the CDR3 is TGTGCCAGCAGGAGGGGGACAGGGTCGGATACGCAGTATTTT. Translating gives CASRRGTGSDTQYF.

The V gene is TRBV4-1, the J gene TRBJ1-6, with TRBD1 as a possible D gene (6 bases). The CDR3 length is 17 residues. Germline V gene data show CDR1 as MGHRA and CDR2 as YSYEKL. Trimming shortened V by 8 bases and J by 0 bases, and 17 bases separated the two germline ends. The CDR3 protein is CASGRAGESSYNSPLHF. The CDR3 DNA reads as TGCGCCAGCGGCAGAGCAGGGGAGAGCTCCTATAATTCACCCCTCCACTTT.

The chain joins TRBV5-1 to TRBJ2-2; 9 bases fit TRBD1. The CDR3 length is 16 residues. The junction had 8 bases not matched to a gene; V was cut back by 3 bases and J by 5 bases. Per the germline V gene, CDR1 is SGHRS and CDR2 is YFSETQ. In DNA form, the CDR3 reads TGCGCCAGCAGCTCTACACAGGGGGCGAGTACCGGGGAGCTGTTTTTT. It encodes CASSSTQGASTGELFF.

The genes are TRBV5-6 and TRBJ1-5; D might be TRBD1 (6 bases). V was trimmed by 2 bases and J by 9 bases, leaving 15 bases between them. CDR1 and CDR2 from the germline V gene are SGHDT and YYEEEE. The CDR3 totals 14 residues. The CDR3 sequence: CASSFWGPQGPQHF. The DNA for the CDR3 is TGTGCCAGCAGCTTCTGGGGGCCCCAGGGGCCCCAGCATTTT.

The count of this clone is one. The chain links TRBV29-1 to TRBJ1-2, with D perhaps TRBD1 (6 bases). CDR1 is SQVTM, CDR2 ANQGSEA, per germline. The CDR3 loop spans 13 amino acids. V lost 4 bases to trimming and J lost 2 bases, with 11 bases between them. This CDR3 is CSVGGQYNYGYTF. Here the CDR3 DNA reads TGCAGCGTTGGGGGACAATACAACTATGGCTACACCTTC. Full variable domain (outside the CDR3, taken from reference TRBV29-1 and TRBJ1-2): SAVISQKPSRDICQRGTSLTIQCQVDSQVTMMFWYRQQPGQSLTLIATANQGSEATYESGFVIDKFPISRPNLTFSTLTVSNMSPEDSSIYLCSVGGQYNYGYTFGSGTRLTVV.

The chain has TRBV6-5 and TRBJ2-2; 9 bases are shared with TRBD1. The junction had 2 bases not matched to a gene; V was cut back by 6 bases and J by 3 bases. Germline V gives CDR1 MNHEY, CDR2 SVGAGI. This CDR3 spans 14 amino acids. CDR3 protein: CASSWTGDTGELFF. As DNA, the CDR3 is TGTGCCAGCAGCTGGACAGGGGACACCGGGGAGCTGTTTTTT.